The 8 T cell receptor beta chains below all came from one sample that was sequenced in a study of OX40 agonist ivuxolimab in advanced cancers. Produced via immunoSEQ multiplex PCR; TCRdb's table is partial and in-frame only. The table has 75,000 to 100,000 clones, roughly 84% seen once. This specimen was CD4+ or CD8+ T cells sorted from blood, taken in a trial of the OX40 agonist ivuxolimab. These receptors were taken from an adult with an advanced solid tumor such as melanoma, head and neck, liver or kidney cancer.

The gene calls are TRBV5-4 and TRBJ2-7; 7 positions agree with TRBD1. Germline assignment: CDR1 SGHNT and CDR2 YYREEE (reference sequence). The CDR3 loop spans 15 amino acids. Losses at the gene ends were 4 bases for V and 1 base for J; bases not matched to a gene: 8. The CDR3 spells CASSTWDSESYEQYV. For the CDR3, the DNA is TGTGCCAGCAGCACATGGGACAGTGAATCCTACGAGCAGTACGTC.

This chain links TRBV7-6 with TRBJ1-4; 7 nucleotides match TRBD1. The length of the CDR3 is 15 residues. Germline V gives CDR1 SGHVS, CDR2 FNYEAQ. Unmatched junction bases numbered 4, after V lost 5 bases and J lost 1 base. Here the CDR3 DNA reads TGTGCCAGCAGCCGCAGGGGGGGAACTAATGAAAAACTGTTTTTT. It specifies CASSRRGGTNEKLFF.

This chain connects TRBV18 to TRBJ1-2; 8 positions agree with TRBD1. This CDR3 comprises 15 residues. Germline V gene sequence: CDR1 KGHSH, CDR2 LQKENI. V trimming: 2 bases; J trimming: 6 bases; junction bases outside the gene matches: 8. The CDR3 coding sequence is TGTGCCAGCTCACCAAGGAACAGGGGGGAGAATGGCTACACCTTC. Its protein product is CASSPRNRGENGYTF.

The chain links TRBV10-2 to TRBJ2-7, with 8 bases lining up with TRBD1. The junction had 8 bases not matched to a gene; V was cut back by 3 bases and J by 1 base. Germline V gene data show CDR1 as WSHSY and CDR2 as SAAADI. The CDR3 covers 16 residues. In DNA form, the CDR3 reads TGCGCCAGCAGTGACCGGACAGGGAAAGGGTCCTACGAGCAGTACGTC. It encodes CASSDRTGKGSYEQYV.

The chain uses TRBV18 and TRBJ1-2; D gene ambiguous. CDR3 length: 13 residues. Germline values: CDR1 KGHSH, CDR2 LQKENI. The V end was cut by 3 bases, the J end by 7 bases, with 12 bases between. The CDR3 reads CASSPAQELGYTF. CDR3 bases: TGTGCCAGCTCACCGGCGCAGGAACTTGGCTACACCTTC.

The rearrangement uses TRBV2 and TRBJ1-1; D gene ambiguous. Germline V gives CDR1 SNHLY, CDR2 FYNNEI. Trimming took 5 bases from V and 0 from J, leaving 10 bases between them. The CDR3 runs 14 residues. CDR3 DNA: TGTGCCAGCAGTTCTACAGTACTGAACACTGAAGCTTTCTTT. This gives the protein CASSSTVLNTEAFF. Looking up the rest from reference TRBV2 and TRBJ1-1 gives the full variable domain: EPEVTQTPSHQVTQMGQEVILRCVPISNHLYFYWYRQILGQKVEFLVSFYNNEISEKSEIFDDQFSVERPDGSNFTLKIRSTKLEDSAMYFCASSSTVLNTEAFFGQGTRLTVV.

V gene TRBV5-1 combines with J gene TRBJ1-4, with TRBD1 matching 9 bases. After removal of 0 bases from V and 3 bases from J, the junction contained 3 bases not matched to a gene. The CDR3 covers 16 residues. The V gene's germline CDR1 is SGHRS and CDR2 YFSETQ. The CDR3 nucleotides read TGCGCCAGCAGCTTGGAGGGGGACAGGGCTAATGAAAAACTGTTTTTT. Translation gives CASSLEGDRANEKLFF.

This clone was seen a handful of times. The chain combines TRBV18 with TRBJ2-3; 9 bases are shared with TRBD2. Germline loops: CDR1 KGHSH, CDR2 LQKENI. V lost 1 base to trimming and J lost 4 bases; unmatched junction nucleotides: 9. There are 17 residues in the CDR3. The CDR3 region is CASSPQLAGAPADTQYF. The CDR3 DNA reads as TGTGCCAGCTCACCACAGTTAGCGGGGGCCCCCGCAGATACGCAGTATTTT.